The clone carrying this TCR beta chain was seen more than once but under ten times. Its cognate antigen is unknown. V lost 5 bases and J lost 6, with 10 bases in between. The CDR3 extends over 13 amino acids. Per the germline V gene, CDR1 is SGHTA and CDR2 is FQGNSA. Clones were sequenced by immunoSEQ multiplex PCR, and TCRdb holds only the in-frame ones, with some missing. The table lists some 15,000 clones, around four fifths of them singletons. Each patient's relapse followed autologous stem cell transplantation, and brentuximab vedotin exposure varied. Progressive disease, partial response or complete response was each patient's best response. This sample was included in a study of PD-1 blockade in classical Hodgkin lymphoma. General observations from the study: Newly diagnosed patients had baseline TCR diversity that was reportedly lower than that of healthy donors. With CD4+ cells, TCR diversity rose significantly by C4D1, but not with CD8+ cells.

The origin of this receptor is a human donor with classical Hodgkin lymphoma. The chain combines TRBV7-2 with TRBJ2-2; D tentatively fits TRBD1 or TRBD2 (5 bases each). The material sequenced was peripheral blood mononuclear cells (PBMCs), taken before the second cycle of nivolumab. This CDR3 is CASSPGPSGELFF. The CDR3 DNA reads TGTGCCAGCAGCCCGGGACCGTCCGGGGAGCTGTTTTTT.